This TCR beta chain originates from a study of blood T cells in healthy people across ages (dated by TCRdb to the mid-2010s). About the full investigation: In model experiments, template switching captured about one uniquely barcoded TCR beta cDNA molecule for every two T cells. Using deep sequencing normalized with unique cDNA molecular identifiers, the study measured how TCR beta repertoire diversity changes with age. Donors were grouped into four age groups: young (average roughly 16 years), middle-aged (39), aged (around 62) and long-lived (about 82). To avoid experimental bias, donors of different ages were distributed randomly across sequencing lanes. Two additional independent replicas of 1 million unique cDNA reads from the same blood draw were analyzed for two donors (one aged 18 to 29 and one aged 80 or older). The research as a whole found: Because donor CMV infection status was unknown, age-related changes in expanded clonotypes were potentially confounded. As age increased, observed TCR beta diversity per million T cells dropped in a roughly linear way, and a significant reduction was already evident by age about 36. The long-lived group showed more naive CD4+ T cells, fewer expanded clones and increased TCR diversity than the aged group, suggesting age selection. Conclusive comparison of naive and antigen-experienced compartments was prevented by the profiling of bulk unsorted PBMCs. The percentage of naive T cells measured by flow cytometry correlated strongly with observed TCR beta diversity. Estimates of total diversity from one million sequenced T cells were regarded as lower bounds and underestimates.

This clonotype appeared a few times. This clone's antigen is unknown. No clone much larger than this one lies a single base away; base qualities are absent. Libraries were built with 5' RACE. The sequencer listed for this sample is Illumina HiSeq 2500. A second 7 to 11 cycle PCR used a sample-barcoded 5' primer and a J-beta primer mix. A template-switch 5' adaptor carrying 12 random nucleotides introduced a unique molecular identifier onto each TCR beta cDNA molecule. Each sample yielded at least 3 million CDR3-containing paired-end reads. First-strand cDNA was synthesized from all RNA with the Mint cDNA synthesis kit, primed by a TRBC-specific oligonucleotide. All cDNA was treated with uracil-DNA glycosylase and then went through a first 18-cycle PCR with the universal primers M1SS and BC2_uni_R. The paper's processing steps were these. Normalization of each sample was performed by random selection of 1 million high-quality reads, each carrying a distinct molecular identifier. Reads sharing molecular identifiers were discarded rather than binned into consensus sequences. MiTCR, with a Q25 quality threshold and the strictest error-elimination algorithm, was used for CDR3 identification, clonotype clustering and error correction. Lower-bound total TCR beta diversity was estimated with a nonparametric unseen species model using Euler transformation. The raw public data were reprocessed by TCRdb itself: fastp quality trimming at Q25, MiXCR clonotype calling, in-frame beta chains only. CDR3 protein sequences are deduplicated, and each keeps its most common genes and DNA. These V and J calls are TCRdb output, not the study's own analysis. This sample comprises approximately 940,000 distinct CDR3 sequences, roughly 50% of them detected only once. About an eighth of the sample rests with the top ten.

The germline V gene specifies MNHEY as CDR1 and SVGEGT as CDR2. V lost 6 bases and J lost 4 bases, and the count of bases not matched to a germline gene is 24. Taken from cysteine to phenylalanine, the CDR3 has 22 residues. Of the read, only the CDR3 DNA is kept; its 66 bases are in frame from base 1. Systemically healthy Caucasian individuals from Russia, over 30 in total and aged about 6 to 90 years, were included as donors. Each donor gave 8 to 10 milliliters of peripheral blood, drawn into EDTA-treated Vacutainer tubes. Ficoll-Paque density-gradient centrifugation was used to isolate PBMCs, with at least 6 million per sample. Trizol reagent was used to extract total RNA from PBMCs, with at least 5 micrograms per sample. For every donor, flow cytometry on a PBMC aliquot measured the percentage of naive CD45RAhigh/CD27high T cells.

This sequence was found in a man younger than 45 in good health. The sample taken for sequencing was blood. The chain is made from TRBV6-2 or TRBV6-3 and TRBJ2-1, with 13 central nucleotides matching TRBD2. The DNA sequence reads TGTGCCAGCAGGCCAAACCGCGGGACGCAAAGAACTAGCGGGGGGGGATACAATGAGCAGTTCTTC. Translated, this is CASRPNRGTQRTSGGGYNEQFF.